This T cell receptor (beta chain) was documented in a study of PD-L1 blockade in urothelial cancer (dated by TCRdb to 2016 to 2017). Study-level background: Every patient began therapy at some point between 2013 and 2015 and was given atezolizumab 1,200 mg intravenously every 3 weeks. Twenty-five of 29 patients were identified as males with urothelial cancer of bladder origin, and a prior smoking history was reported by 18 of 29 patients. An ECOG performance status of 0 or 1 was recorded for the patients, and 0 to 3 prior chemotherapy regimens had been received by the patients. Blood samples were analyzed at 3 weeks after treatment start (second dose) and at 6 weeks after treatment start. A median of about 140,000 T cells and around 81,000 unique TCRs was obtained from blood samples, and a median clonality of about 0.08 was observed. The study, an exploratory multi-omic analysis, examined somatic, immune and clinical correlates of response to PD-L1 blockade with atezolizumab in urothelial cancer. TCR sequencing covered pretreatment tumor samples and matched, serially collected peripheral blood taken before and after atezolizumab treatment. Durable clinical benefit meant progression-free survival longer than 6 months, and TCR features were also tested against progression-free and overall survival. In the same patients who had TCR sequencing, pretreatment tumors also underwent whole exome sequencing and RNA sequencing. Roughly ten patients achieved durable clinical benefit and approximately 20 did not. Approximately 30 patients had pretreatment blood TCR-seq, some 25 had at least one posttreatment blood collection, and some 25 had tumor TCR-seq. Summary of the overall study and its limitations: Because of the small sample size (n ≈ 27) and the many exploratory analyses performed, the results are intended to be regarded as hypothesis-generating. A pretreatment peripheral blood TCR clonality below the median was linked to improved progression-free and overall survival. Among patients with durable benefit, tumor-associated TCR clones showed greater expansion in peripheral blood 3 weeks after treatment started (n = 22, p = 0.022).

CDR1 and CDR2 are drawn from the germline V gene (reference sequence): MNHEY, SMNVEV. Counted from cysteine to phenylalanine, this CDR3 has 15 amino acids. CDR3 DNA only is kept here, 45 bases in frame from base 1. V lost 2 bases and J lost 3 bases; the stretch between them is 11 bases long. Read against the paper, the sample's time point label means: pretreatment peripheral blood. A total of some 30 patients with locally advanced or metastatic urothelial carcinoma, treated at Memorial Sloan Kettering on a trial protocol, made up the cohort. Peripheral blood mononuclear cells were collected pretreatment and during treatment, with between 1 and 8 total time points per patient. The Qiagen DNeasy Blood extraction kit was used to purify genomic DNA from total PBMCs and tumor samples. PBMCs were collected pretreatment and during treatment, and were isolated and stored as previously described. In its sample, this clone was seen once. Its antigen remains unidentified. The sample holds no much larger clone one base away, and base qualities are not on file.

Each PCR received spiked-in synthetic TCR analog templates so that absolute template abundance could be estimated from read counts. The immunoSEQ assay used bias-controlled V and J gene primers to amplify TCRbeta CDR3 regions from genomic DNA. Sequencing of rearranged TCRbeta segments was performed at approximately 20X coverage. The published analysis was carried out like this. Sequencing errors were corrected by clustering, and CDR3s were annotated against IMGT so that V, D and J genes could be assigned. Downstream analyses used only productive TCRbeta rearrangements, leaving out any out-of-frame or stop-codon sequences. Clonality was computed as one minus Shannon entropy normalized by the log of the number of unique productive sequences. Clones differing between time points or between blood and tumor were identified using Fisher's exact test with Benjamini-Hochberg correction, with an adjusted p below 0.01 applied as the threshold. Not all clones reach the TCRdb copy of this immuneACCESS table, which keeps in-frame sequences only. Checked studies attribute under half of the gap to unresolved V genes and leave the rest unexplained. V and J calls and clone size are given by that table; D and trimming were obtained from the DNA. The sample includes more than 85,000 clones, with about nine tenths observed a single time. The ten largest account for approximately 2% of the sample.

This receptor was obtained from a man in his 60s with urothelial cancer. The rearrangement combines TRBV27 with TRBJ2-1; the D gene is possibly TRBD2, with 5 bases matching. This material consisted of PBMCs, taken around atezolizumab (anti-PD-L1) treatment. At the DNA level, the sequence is TGTGCCAGCAGTTTAGGTCCAGCGGTCTACAATGAGCAGTTCTTC. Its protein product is CASSLGPAVYNEQFF.